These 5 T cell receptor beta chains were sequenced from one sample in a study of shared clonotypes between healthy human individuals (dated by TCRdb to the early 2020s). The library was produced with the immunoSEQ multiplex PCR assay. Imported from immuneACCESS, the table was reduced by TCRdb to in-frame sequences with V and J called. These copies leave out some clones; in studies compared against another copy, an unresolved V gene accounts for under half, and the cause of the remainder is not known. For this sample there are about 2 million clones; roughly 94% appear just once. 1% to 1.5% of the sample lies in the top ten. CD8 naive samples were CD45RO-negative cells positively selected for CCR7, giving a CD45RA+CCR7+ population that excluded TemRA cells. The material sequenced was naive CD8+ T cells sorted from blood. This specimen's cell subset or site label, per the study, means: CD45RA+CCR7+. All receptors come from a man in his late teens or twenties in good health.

The CDR3 bases are TGTGCCAGCAGCCCCGGGCCGGGACACATCACAGATACGCAGTATTTT. This translates into CASSPGPGHITDTQYF. This sequence joins TRBV7-9 and TRBJ2-3; D may be TRBD1 (6 bases). Trimming shortened V by 5 bases and J by 2 bases, and 17 bases separated the two germline ends. CDR3 length: 16 amino acids. Germline values: CDR1 SEHNR, CDR2 FQNEAQ (reference sequence).

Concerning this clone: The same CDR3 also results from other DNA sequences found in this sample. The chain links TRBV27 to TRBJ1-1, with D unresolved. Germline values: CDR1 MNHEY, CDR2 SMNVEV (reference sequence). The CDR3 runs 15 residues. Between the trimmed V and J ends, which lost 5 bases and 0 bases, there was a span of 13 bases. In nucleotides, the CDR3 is TGTGCCAGCAGTCCTTGGACGGATCTGAACACTGAAGCTTTCTTT. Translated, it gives CASSPWTDLNTEAFF.

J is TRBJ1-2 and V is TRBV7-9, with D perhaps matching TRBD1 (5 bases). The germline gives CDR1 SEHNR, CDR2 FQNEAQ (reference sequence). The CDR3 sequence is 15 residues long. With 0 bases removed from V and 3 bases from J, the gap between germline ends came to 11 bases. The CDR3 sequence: CASSLAEAGDYGYTF. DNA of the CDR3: TGTGCCAGCAGCTTAGCGGAGGCGGGGGACTATGGCTACACCTTC.

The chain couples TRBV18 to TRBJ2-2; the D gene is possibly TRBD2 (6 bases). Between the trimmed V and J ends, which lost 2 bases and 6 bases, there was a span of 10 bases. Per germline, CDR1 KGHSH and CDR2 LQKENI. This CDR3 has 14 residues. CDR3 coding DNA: TGTGCCAGCTCACCAGTGCGGGGATCCGGGGAGCTGTTTTTT. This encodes CASSPVRGSGELFF.

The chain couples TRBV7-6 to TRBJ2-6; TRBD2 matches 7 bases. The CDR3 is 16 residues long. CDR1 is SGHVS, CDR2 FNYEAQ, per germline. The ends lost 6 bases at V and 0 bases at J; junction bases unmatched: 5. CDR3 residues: CASSLSGGSGANVLTF. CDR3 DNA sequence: TGTGCCAGCAGTCTTTCGGGGGGCTCTGGGGCCAACGTCCTGACTTTC.